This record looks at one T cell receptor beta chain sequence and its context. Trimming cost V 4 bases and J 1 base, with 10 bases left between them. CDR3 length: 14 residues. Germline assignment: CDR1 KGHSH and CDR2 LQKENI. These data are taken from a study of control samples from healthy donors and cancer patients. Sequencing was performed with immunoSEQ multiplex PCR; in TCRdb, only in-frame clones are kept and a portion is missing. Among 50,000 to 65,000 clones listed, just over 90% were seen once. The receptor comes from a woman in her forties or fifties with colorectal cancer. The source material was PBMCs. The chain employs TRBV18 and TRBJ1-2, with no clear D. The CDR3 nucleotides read TGTGCCAGCTCACGTCCGACGGATAACTATGGCTACACCTTC. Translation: CASSRPTDNYGYTF.